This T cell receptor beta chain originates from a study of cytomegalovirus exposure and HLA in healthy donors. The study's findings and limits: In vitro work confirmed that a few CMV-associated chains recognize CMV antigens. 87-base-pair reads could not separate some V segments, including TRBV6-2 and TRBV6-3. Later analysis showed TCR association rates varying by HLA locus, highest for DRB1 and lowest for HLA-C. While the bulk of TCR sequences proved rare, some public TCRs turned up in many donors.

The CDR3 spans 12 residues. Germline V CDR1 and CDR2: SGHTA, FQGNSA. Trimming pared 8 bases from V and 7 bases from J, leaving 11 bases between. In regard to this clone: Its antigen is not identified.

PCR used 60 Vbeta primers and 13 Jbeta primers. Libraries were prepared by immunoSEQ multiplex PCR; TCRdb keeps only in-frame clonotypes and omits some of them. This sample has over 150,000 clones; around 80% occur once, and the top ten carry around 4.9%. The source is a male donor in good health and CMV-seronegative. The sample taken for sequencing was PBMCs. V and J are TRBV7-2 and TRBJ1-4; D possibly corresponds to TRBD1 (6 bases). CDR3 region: CASQGQSEKLFF. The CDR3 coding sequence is TGTGCCAGCCAAGGACAGAGTGAAAAACTGTTTTTT.